The entry below gives a single TCR beta chain sequence along with its context. This sample was included in a study of control samples from healthy donors and cancer patients. Profiling relied on immunoSEQ multiplex PCR, and the TCRdb table lists in-frame clones only, not all of them. Of roughly 160,000 clones in the sample, roughly 94% were seen once. The sample was PBMCs. The sequence was collected from a man aged 55 to 70 with colorectal cancer.

The CDR3 loop is CAISGARTDTQYF. CDR3 sequence (DNA): TGTGCCATCTCAGGGGCACGCACAGATACGCAGTATTTT. This chain links TRBV10-3 with TRBJ2-3; the D gene is possibly TRBD1 (6 bases). Germline values: CDR1 ENHRY, CDR2 SYGVKD. This CDR3 comprises 13 residues. V was trimmed by 8 bases and J by 1 base, leaving 10 bases between them.